This entry features one T cell receptor beta chain sequence. As handled by the study authors: Scientists estimated how many nucleated cells there were by amplifying reference gene primers. Repertoires were generated with immunoSEQ multiplex PCR, while TCRdb's copy carries only in-frame clones and drops some. D and trimming were read from the DNA, whereas the V and J calls and clone size are those reported in that table. Among about 340,000 clones listed, 75% to 90% were seen once. With V trimmed by 7 bases and J by 4 bases, 7 bases remained unmatched. The CDR3 covers 14 residues. The germline V gene encodes CDR1 LNHDA and CDR2 SQIVND (reference sequence). The data belong to a study of blood T cell repertoires in COVID-19. About the study: Some COVID-19 samples were acute and others convalescent; all came from the United States, Italy and Spain. The cDNA or gDNA used as material had been derived from T cells, B-cell-depleted T cells, or PBMCs.

One Seattle source followed patients from active infection through their disease course. What was sequenced was peripheral blood. The chain couples TRBV19 to TRBJ2-5, with 9 bases matching TRBD1. This TCR was recovered from an older woman with COVID-19, enrolled during active disease. The CDR3 nucleotides are TGTGCCAGTACCCCGGACAGGGGCACAGAGACCCAGTACTTC. Protein product: CASTPDRGTETQYF.